This T cell receptor (beta chain) appears in the sequencing data of a study of blood T cell repertoires in COVID-19. Study overall: Collection of acute and convalescent COVID-19 samples took place in the United States, Italy and Spain.

Only in-frame clones appear in the TCRdb table, and some are missing; sequencing was by immunoSEQ multiplex PCR. In the table there are under 300,000 clones, 84% of which are singletons. CDR1 and CDR2 (germline): SGDLS, YYNGEE. The CDR3 extends over 16 amino acids. J gave up 4 bases and V 4 bases, and 11 bases lay outside the gene matches. Enrollment of patients from Seattle took place during active infection, with longitudinal follow-up. The TCR was taken from a human donor with COVID-19, enrolled during active disease. The donor label of this sample is uncertain. This sequence joins TRBV9 and TRBJ2-3, with TRBD1 matching 8 bases. Material: peripheral blood. The CDR3 region has the DNA TGTGCCAGCAGCAAGCTAGGGGGGACAGGACCAGATACGCAGTATTTT. This encodes CASSKLGGTGPDTQYF. Combining the CDR3 with reference TRBV9 and TRBJ2-3 gives the whole variable domain DSGVTQTPKHLITATGQRVTLRCSPRSGDLSVYWYQQSLDQGLQFLIQYYNGEERAKGNILERFSAQQFPDLHSELNLSSLELGDSALYFCASSKLGGTGPDTQYFGPGTRLTVL.